This paragraph covers one T cell receptor beta chain sequence. The data were obtained in a study of CD8+ T cells in alopecia areata. The wider study: It was oral tofacitinib, at 5 to 10 mg twice daily, that treated patients received. It was 6 to 18 months of tofacitinib, and then there were 6 months off drug.

Sequencing relied on a cDNA template that was reverse transcribed from extracted RNA. The data were produced by immunoSEQ multiplex PCR, yet TCRdb's version contains in-frame clones alone and is incomplete. The sample yields more than 200,000 clones, roughly 69% seen once. The V and J ends lost 6 bases and 6 bases respectively, with 15 bases between them. CDR1 is SQVTM, CDR2 ANQGSEA, per germline. The CDR3 loop spans 13 amino acids. Researchers gathered lesional scalp punch biopsies and peripheral blood from patients with alopecia areata. The receptor was derived from a human donor with alopecia areata. Sample: CD4+ T cells sorted from blood, taken at week 0. The chain carries TRBV29-1 and TRBJ1-5; D may be TRBD1 (6 bases). CDR3 protein: CSVGGGGGQPQHF. CDR3 sequence (DNA): TGCAGCGTCGGCGGAGGGGGAGGTCAGCCCCAGCATTTT.